The clone carrying this TCR beta chain has ten or more counts. TCRdb reprocessed the reads via MiXCR and lists one record per CDR3 protein. The sample has about 50,000 distinct CDR3 sequences; about 7.3% are singletons. V dropped 0 bases and J dropped 6 bases, with 5 bases sitting between them. The CDR3 runs 11 residues. Germline V gives CDR1 GTSNPN, CDR2 SVGIG (reference sequence). The sample is drawn from a study of patients with pleural tuberculosis. The chain links TRBV30 to TRBJ1-2; no clear D. This TCR came from a human donor with pleural tuberculosis. The CDR3 sequence is CAWSVEDGYTF. The CDR3 bases are TGTGCCTGGAGTGTAGAAGATGGCTACACCTTC.